This T cell receptor beta chain emerged from a study of T cells in Graves' hyperthyroidism and ophthalmopathy (dated by TCRdb to about 2019). General notes on the study: A discovery cohort of 95 to 100 patients, 43 with Graves' ophthalmopathy and about 58 with stable Graves' hyperthyroidism, was used to find distinguishing TCR V-J signatures. Prospective prediction of ophthalmopathy was tested in an independent validation cohort consisting of 18 to 20 hyperthyroidism patients and over 15 patients who later progressed to ophthalmopathy. For training and testing, the 80 to 100 patients in the discovery cohort were randomly divided in a 7:3 ratio. In several Graves' hyperthyroidism patients, the study also compared T-cell repertoires from thyroid tissue with T-cell repertoires from blood. Once sampling was done, hyperthyroidism patients were given methimazole at a starting dose of 30 mg daily, whereas ophthalmopathy patients were given high-dose intravenous methylprednisolone. TCR Vbeta CDR3 sequencing of 140 or so peripheral blood samples (fewer than 45 ophthalmopathy, 75 or so hyperthyroidism and approximately 17 progressor patients) is reported in the paper. General study outcomes and caveats: A model built on a 13 V-J signature distinguished ophthalmopathy from stable hyperthyroidism, reaching roughly 88% sensitivity and around 81% specificity in cross-validation and 80%/75% in testing. In validation, progression to ophthalmopathy was predicted by the model with approximately 67% sensitivity and just over 72% specificity, a median of 6.5 months before onset. Sample size was not statistically predetermined, and blinding of investigators to group allocation was not performed. Most expanded thyroid clonotypes (frequency above 0.001) were also found in blood, which suggests that blood repertoires may mirror thyroid immune responses.

This clonotype was observed a handful of times. This receptor's antigen is unknown. No much larger clone exists at a distance of one base, and base qualities are not known. Spanning cysteine to phenylalanine, the CDR3 consists of 14 amino acids. Only the CDR3 DNA is retained, 42 bases long and in frame from the first base. As encoded in the germline V gene, CDR1 is SGDLS while CDR2 is YYNGEE. V ends up 3 bases short and J 3 bases short, with an unmatched junction base count of 5. Amplification of TCR beta CDR3 regions was carried out from RNA transcripts. A first-round RT-PCR of the TCR CDR3 used the HTBI primer set with the Qiagen OneStep RT-PCR kit. Libraries were constructed in a second round of multiplex PCR, after which size selection and purification were performed. The libraries were sequenced on an Illumina HiSeq2000 using paired-end 100 bp reads. As for the authors' bioinformatics: SOAPnuke was used to process the raw data, with reads discarded if the reads contained adapters or uncalled bases, had a mean Phred below 15, or lacked an exact constant-primer or identifier match. High-quality paired reads were merged with COPE v1.2.5, and unique nucleotide sequences were defined as clonotypes. MiTCR v1.1 was used to align the clonotypes against IMGT TRBV, TRBD and TRBJ reference segments. The analysis included only V-J combinations with a frequency above 0.0001, which together covered roughly 99% of the repertoires. A TCS score was defined as the ratio of F50 (clonal expansion) to E x V (chaos), with BLOSUM62-based TCRdist applied between CDR3 peptides within each V-J. Welch's t-statistics and random forest reduced roughly 540 V-J features to around 14, which were used in a naive Bayes classifier (R e1071). The similarity between thyroid and blood repertoires was quantified using the Morisita-Horn index. TCRdb redid the processing of the public reads, applying fastp at Q25 and MiXCR, and retained in-frame beta chains. A single entry per CDR3 protein holds the most common genes and DNA from its merged rows. TCRdb, not the original authors, processed these V and J calls. The sample table holds roughly 500,000 distinct CDR3 sequences, of which 40% to 50% were seen once. About 43% of the sample lies in the top ten.

Patients with uncontrolled infections, other autoimmune diseases, pregnancy or lactation were excluded. Clinical symptoms, serum thyroxine and TRAb, thyroid ultrasound, and orbital computed tomography formed the basis for the diagnoses. Total RNA was extracted using Trizol reagent, and RNA quality was assessed on an Agilent 2100 Bioanalyzer. This sequence uses TRBV9 and TRBJ1-2; 7 bases in the junction line up with TRBD1. The sequence was collected from an adult woman with Graves' disease, either hyperthyroidism or ophthalmopathy (not recorded which). Sequencing was done on a sample of peripheral blood or thyroid tissue (not recorded which). This receptor carries the CDR3 CASSGRQGHYGYTF. The DNA reads TGTGCCAGCAGCGGACGACAGGGCCACTATGGCTACACCTTC.